These T cell receptor beta chains were read from a single sample in a study of OX40 agonist ivuxolimab in advanced cancers. TCRdb keeps only in-frame clones here, not all; method: immunoSEQ multiplex PCR. The table shows approximately 35,000 clones, with about three quarters occurring only once. The source material was CD4+ or CD8+ T cells sorted from blood, sampled in a trial of the OX40 agonist ivuxolimab. These receptors came from an adult with an advanced solid tumor such as melanoma, head and neck, liver or kidney cancer. CDR3s include the opening cysteine and the closing phenylalanine or tryptophan. D genes are given only for firm matches. Some rows have no size entry. The others give once, few or many, or a class for an expanded clone.

TGTGCCAGCAGTGATACACCGGGACAGGGGACCCCCGGGGAGCTGTTTTTT	CASSDTPGQGTPGELFF	17	TRBD1	TRBJ2-2	TRBV27	-
TGCGCCAGCAGCTCAGACAGGGTTGGCTACACCTTC	CASSSDRVGYTF	12	TRBD1	TRBJ1-2	TRBV5-1	-
TGTGCCAGCAGCCAAGAAGGTTCCAGGGGTTTAACCGGGGAGCTGTTTTTT	CASSQEGSRGLTGELFF	17	-	TRBJ2-2	TRBV4-2	once
TGTGCCACCGGGGAAGGGACCGCCAAAAACATTCAGTACTTC	CATGEGTAKNIQYF	14	-	TRBJ2-4	TRBV15	-
TGTGCCAGCAGTCCGCACACAGGCCCGGGTGAGCAGTACTTC	CASSPHTGPGEQYF	14	-	TRBJ2-7	TRBV28	few
TGTGCCTGGAATCCCCCAATGCGCTACGAGCAGTACTTC	CAWNPPMRYEQYF	13	-	TRBJ2-7	TRBV30	few
TGTGCCAGCAGCGTAGGGGACAGCATAGCCAAAAACATTCAGTACTTC	CASSVGDSIAKNIQYF	16	TRBD1	TRBJ2-4	TRBV9	-
TGTGCCAGCAGTTTACTCACAGGGGGAACAGATACGCAGTATTTT	CASSLLTGGTDTQYF	15	TRBD1	TRBJ2-3	TRBV27	few
TGTGCCAGCTCGGAAGGCTTGCTGGGCACTGAAGCTTTCTTT	CASSEGLLGTEAFF	14	-	TRBJ1-1	TRBV18	few
TGTGCCAGCAGTGCCCAACAGGACAGGGGAATTGGCTACACCTTC	CASSAQQDRGIGYTF	15	TRBD1	TRBJ1-2	TRBV6-1	once
TGTGCCAGCAGTCCACAGGGGAATCAGCCCCAGCATTTT	CASSPQGNQPQHF	13	TRBD1	TRBJ1-5	TRBV2	-
TGTGCAAGTCGCTCCACTCAGGGTTCCTATAATTCACCCCTCCACTTT	CASRSTQGSYNSPLHF	16	-	TRBJ1-6	TRBV12-2	-
TGCGCCAGCAGCTTCTGGGGGGTCGATGAGCAGTTCTTC	CASSFWGVDEQFF	13	-	TRBJ2-1	TRBV5-1	-
TGTGCCTGGAGTGTACAGACAGGGCGGAACAATCAGCCCCAGCATTTT	CAWSVQTGRNNQPQHF	16	TRBD1	TRBJ1-5	TRBV30	-
TGTGCCAGCACCTCCCGGCCTTTCGATGGCTACACCTTC	CASTSRPFDGYTF	13	-	TRBJ1-2	TRBV28	-
TGCGCCAGCAGCCCCGGACAGGTGAACACCGGGGAGCTGTTTTTT	CASSPGQVNTGELFF	15	TRBD1	TRBJ2-2	TRBV5-1	-
TGTGCCAGCAGCGCGACAGGGATTGGGACTGAAGCTTTCTTT	CASSATGIGTEAFF	14	TRBD1	TRBJ1-1	TRBV9	-
TGTGCCAGCAGTTCGTCTCGGTCTAAGTACTTC	CASSSSRSKYF	11	-	TRBJ2-7	TRBV6-1	-
TGTGCCAGCAGCCGCGGTGCGAACACTGAAGCTTTCTTT	CASSRGANTEAFF	13	-	TRBJ1-1	TRBV28	-
TGTGCCAGCAGCTTAGTAAAGAGGAACACTGAAGCTTTCTTT	CASSLVKRNTEAFF	14	-	TRBJ1-1	TRBV7-2	few
TGTGCCTGGGGACAGGGGAAATCACCCCTCCACTTT	CAWGQGKSPLHF	12	TRBD1	TRBJ1-6	TRBV30	-
TGTGCCAGTAGTATCGGGACAGTGAACACCGGGGAGCTGTTTTTT	CASSIGTVNTGELFF	15	TRBD1	TRBJ2-2	TRBV19	-
TGTGCCAGCAGCGGACTAGCGGGGAATACGCAGTATTTT	CASSGLAGNTQYF	13	TRBD2	TRBJ2-3	TRBV9	few
TGTGCCAGCAGTCCAAAGGGGACAGGAACCTACGAGCAGTACTTC	CASSPKGTGTYEQYF	15	TRBD1	TRBJ2-7	TRBV27	-
TGCGCCAGCAGCTTGGCCAACAGGGAAGGAGGCTACACCTTC	CASSLANREGGYTF	14	-	TRBJ1-2	TRBV5-1	-
TGTGCCAGCAGCTTCCAAGAGACCCAGTACTTC	CASSFQETQYF	11	-	TRBJ2-5	TRBV5-6	-
TGTGCCAGCAGCTTGTTACTCGAGGGGAACATTCAGTACTTC	CASSLLLEGNIQYF	14	-	TRBJ2-4	TRBV5-4	once
TGTGCCAGCAGTGAGGCTGGTTGGAACACTGAAGCTTTCTTT	CASSEAGWNTEAFF	14	-	TRBJ1-1	TRBV2	-
TGTGCCAGCAGCAGAGGTCGAGGGGGACACAACAATTCACCCCTCCACTTT	CASSRGRGGHNNSPLHF	17	-	TRBJ1-6	TRBV5-4	-
TGTGCCAGCAGCGAATTATCAATGAACACTGAAGCTTTCTTT	CASSELSMNTEAFF	14	-	TRBJ1-1	TRBV9	once
TGTGCCAGCAGCGTAGATCCACAGGGGGTAACCGGGGAGCTGTTTTTT	CASSVDPQGVTGELFF	16	TRBD1	TRBJ2-2	TRBV9	-
TGTGCCAGCAGCGCGCGAGGCGCTCAGAACACTGAAGCTTTCTTT	CASSARGAQNTEAFF	15	-	TRBJ1-1	TRBV9	-
TGCAGTGCTTATAGGGAGGACAGTTATTTT	CSAYREDSYF	10	-	TRBJ2-3	TRBV20-1	few